The T cell receptor beta chain under discussion was sequenced for a study of CXCR3-negative and CXCR3-positive naive CD8 T cells. General study points: Hydrophobicity was higher for TRB CDR3s found in CXCR3-positive naive cells than in CXCR3-negative naive cells. TRBV-TRBJ usage was alike in naive CXCR3-negative and CXCR3-positive cells but differed in memory cells. Most assays were run on fresh PBMCs (CXCR3 expression partially decreased after cryopreservation). Whereas both naive subsets had comparably high diversity, memory CD8+ cells had much lower diversity.

Through 5' RACE with UMI labels, the TRB cDNA libraries were prepared. With the 5' RACE reads reprocessed, TCRdb shows one record per CDR3 protein and no DNA. Its table lists 50,000 to 70,000 distinct CDR3 sequences. This CDR3 is 13 amino acids long. Germline V lookup: CDR1 SGHTA, CDR2 FQGTGA. On this clonotype: The antigen is not known.

The genes are TRBV7-3 and TRBJ2-7. Specimen: naive CXCR3+ CD8+ T cells from blood. The subset denotes: CD45RO-CCR7+CD27+CD95- naive CD8+ T cells expressing CXCR3 (TNR3+). This receptor was taken from a human donor in good health. Some clones in this sample may be carry-over from other donors' samples. The CDR3 is CASSLTLTTEQYF.